The rows below give T cell receptor beta chains drawn from one sample of a study of cytomegalovirus exposure and HLA in healthy donors. Assay used: immunoSEQ multiplex PCR; TCRdb lists only in-frame clones, some missing. The sample has about 140,000 clones; about four fifths are singletons. Sequencing used PBMCs. All receptors derive from a man aged 30 to 39 in good health. Each CDR3 is given with its conserved first and last residue. A D gene is named only where the DNA matches it firmly. Part of the rows lack a size; the others show once, few, many or a class for expanded clones.

abundance | j_gene | d_gene | v_gene | CDR3nt | CDR3aa
. | TRBJ1-2 | TRBD1 | TRBV5-1 | TGCGCCAGCAGCTTGGGGGACAGGGTAGTCTATGGCTACACCTTC | CASSLGDRVVYGYTF
once | TRBJ1-1 | . | TRBV18 | TGTGCCAGCTCGCCGCGACAGGCTGAAGCTTTCTTT | CASSPRQAEAFF
. | TRBJ2-2 | . | TRBV11-2 | TGTGCCAGCAGCTTAGTTGCGTCGGGAACCGGGGAGCTGTTTTTT | CASSLVASGTGELFF
. | TRBJ2-7 | . | TRBV2 | TGTGCCAGCAGTGAATCACAGGACTACGAGCAGTACTTC | CASSESQDYEQYF
. | TRBJ2-2 | . | TRBV28 | TGTGCCAGCAGGCGGGTGATCGGGGAGCTGTTTTTT | CASRRVIGELFF
. | TRBJ2-1 | . | TRBV30 | TGTGCCTGGGACAGAAAGAGCTCCTACAATGAGCAGTTCTTC | CAWDRKSSYNEQFF
. | TRBJ2-1 | TRBD2 | TRBV18 | TGTGCCAGCTCACCACCTGCGGGGGGGGGCAATGAGCAGTTCTTC | CASSPPAGGGNEQFF
. | TRBJ1-3 | TRBD1 | TRBV7-2 | TGTGCCAGCAGTAATGACAGGGCGACAAACACCATATATTTT | CASSNDRATNTIYF
. | TRBJ2-4 | . | TRBV28 | TGTGCCAGCGTTCGGGGGTACGACAAAAACATTCAGTACTTC | CASVRGYDKNIQYF
. | TRBJ2-1 | TRBD2 | TRBV19 | TGTGCCAGTAGTAGGGGACTAGCGGGAGGGTACAATGAGCAGTTCTTC | CASSRGLAGGYNEQFF
. | TRBJ2-5 | . | TRBV19 | TGTGCCAGTAGTATAACAGGACAAGAGACCCAGTACTTC | CASSITGQETQYF
few | TRBJ1-4 | . | TRBV4-3 | TGCGCCAGCAGCCAGGAAGGCAGGTCGGCAACTAATGAAAAACTGTTTTTT | CASSQEGRSATNEKLFF
. | TRBJ2-1 | TRBD2 | TRBV9 | TGTGCCAGCAGCGTCCCACCGGGACTAGCGGGAGATGAGCAGTTCTTC | CASSVPPGLAGDEQFF
once | TRBJ1-2 | . | TRBV27 | TGTGCCAGCAGGGCATGGGGGCTCGGTAACTATGGCTACACCTTC | CASRAWGLGNYGYTF
. | TRBJ2-7 | . | TRBV27 | TGTGCCAGCAGTCCCCAGGGATACGAGCAGTACTTC | CASSPQGYEQYF